Listed below are T cell receptor beta chains from one sample, sequenced in a study of cytomegalovirus exposure and HLA in healthy donors. Profiled with immunoSEQ multiplex PCR; TCRdb holds only in-frame clones, not every one. Among about 76,000 clones listed, over 60% were seen once. The material sequenced was PBMCs. These receptors all stem from a male donor in good health and CMV-seropositive. Both conserved end residues are part of each CDR3. Each record gives: D gene, clone size, V gene, J gene, CDR3 length, CDR3 protein, CDR3 DNA. D genes are given only for firm matches. Size is omitted from some rows. Given values are once, few, many or a class for expanded clones.

.	.	TRBV13	TRBJ2-3	17	CASSLTSGTRGTDTQYF	TGTGCCAGCAGCTTGACTTCCGGGACTCGAGGCACAGATACGCAGTATTTT
TRBD1	.	TRBV5-1	TRBJ2-7	15	CASSDRQGSGYEQYF	TGCGCCAGCAGTGACCGACAGGGGAGCGGCTACGAGCAGTACTTC
TRBD1	few	TRBV7-2	TRBJ2-4	14	CASSLHSGGAIQYF	TGTGCCAGCAGCTTACATTCAGGGGGTGCTATTCAGTACTTC
TRBD1	.	TRBV2	TRBJ1-3	16	CASTGQGVSSGNTIYF	TGTGCCAGCACTGGACAGGGGGTGAGCTCTGGAAACACCATATATTTT
.	.	TRBV7-6	TRBJ2-5	14	CASSLGRFQETQYF	TGTGCCAGCAGCTTAGGGCGGTTCCAAGAGACCCAGTACTTC
TRBD2	.	TRBV30	TRBJ2-3	14	CAWSVSGGPDTQYF	TGTGCCTGGAGTGTAAGCGGGGGTCCAGATACGCAGTATTTT
.	.	TRBV6-1	TRBJ2-3	12	CASTYPSDTQYF	TGTGCCAGCACCTATCCCTCAGATACGCAGTATTTT
.	.	TRBV19	TRBJ2-7	14	CASTRTVSSYEQYF	TGTGCCAGTACCAGGACAGTCTCCTCCTACGAGCAGTACTTC
TRBD1	.	TRBV5-4	TRBJ1-1	13	CASRRTGGTEAFF	TGTGCCAGCAGAAGGACAGGCGGCACTGAAGCCTTCTTT
.	.	TRBV5-1	TRBJ1-1	14	CASSMTGDRRGAFF	TGCGCCAGCAGTATGACCGGGGACCGAAGGGGGGCTTTCTTT
TRBD1	.	TRBV19	TRBJ2-1	17	CASRHRQGPSSYNEQFF	TGTGCCAGTAGACACAGACAGGGGCCCAGCTCCTACAATGAGCAGTTCTTC
.	.	TRBV2	TRBJ2-1	15	CASSFGGTTNNEQFF	TGTGCCAGCAGTTTCGGAGGGACGACAAACAATGAGCAGTTCTTC
.	few	TRBV11-2	TRBJ2-7	14	CASSFGQGNYEQYF	TGTGCCAGCAGCTTTGGGCAGGGGAACTACGAGCAGTACTTC
TRBD1	.	TRBV6-4	TRBJ2-7	16	CASRQTGTGVPYEQYF	TGTGCCAGCAGACAGACCGGGACAGGGGTCCCCTACGAGCAGTACTTC
.	.	TRBV5-1	TRBJ2-7	12	CASSFTGNEQYF	TGCGCCAGCAGCTTCACGGGGAACGAGCAGTACTTC
TRBD2	.	TRBV7-2	TRBJ2-5	16	CASSLEGTSVKETQYF	TGTGCCAGCAGCTTAGAGGGGACTAGCGTAAAAGAGACCCAGTACTTC
TRBD1	once	TRBV20-1	TRBJ2-1	10	CSAWDRRQFF	TGCAGTGCTTGGGACAGAAGGCAGTTCTTC